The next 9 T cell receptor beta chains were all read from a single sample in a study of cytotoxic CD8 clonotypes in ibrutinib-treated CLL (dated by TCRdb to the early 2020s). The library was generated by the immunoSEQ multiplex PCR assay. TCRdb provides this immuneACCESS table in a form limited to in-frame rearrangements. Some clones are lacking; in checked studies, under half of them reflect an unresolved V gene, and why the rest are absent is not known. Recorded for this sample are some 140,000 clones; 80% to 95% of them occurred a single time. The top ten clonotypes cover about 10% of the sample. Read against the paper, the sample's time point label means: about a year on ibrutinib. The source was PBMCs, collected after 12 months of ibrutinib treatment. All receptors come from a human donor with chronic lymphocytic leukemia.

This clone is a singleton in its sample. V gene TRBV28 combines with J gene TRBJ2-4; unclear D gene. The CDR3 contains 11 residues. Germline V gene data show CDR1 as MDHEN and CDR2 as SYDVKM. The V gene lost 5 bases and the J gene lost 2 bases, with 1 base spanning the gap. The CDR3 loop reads CASSPKNIQYF. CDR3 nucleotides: TGTGCCAGCAGTCCCAAAAACATTCAGTACTTC.

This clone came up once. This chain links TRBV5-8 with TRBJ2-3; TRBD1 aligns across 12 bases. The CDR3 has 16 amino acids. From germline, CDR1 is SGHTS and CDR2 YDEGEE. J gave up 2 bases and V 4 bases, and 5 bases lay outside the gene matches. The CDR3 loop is CASSRGQGANTDTQYF. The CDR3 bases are TGTGCCAGCAGCAGGGGACAGGGGGCTAACACAGATACGCAGTATTTT.

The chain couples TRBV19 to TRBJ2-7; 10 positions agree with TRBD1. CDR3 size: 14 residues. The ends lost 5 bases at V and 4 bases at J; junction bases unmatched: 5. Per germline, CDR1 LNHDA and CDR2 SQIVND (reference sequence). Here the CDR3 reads CASSAGTGDYEQYF. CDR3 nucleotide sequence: TGTGCCAGTAGTGCCGGGACAGGGGATTACGAGCAGTACTTC.

CDR3 protein: CASSYSTTSWGSEQYF. As DNA, the CDR3 is TGTGCCAGCAGTTACTCGACCACTTCTTGGGGATCCGAGCAGTACTTC. The rearrangement uses TRBV6-5 and TRBJ2-7; no clear D. With 0 bases removed from V and 6 bases from J, the gap between germline ends came to 18 bases. The CDR3 covers 16 residues. The germline gives CDR1 MNHEY, CDR2 SVGAGI.

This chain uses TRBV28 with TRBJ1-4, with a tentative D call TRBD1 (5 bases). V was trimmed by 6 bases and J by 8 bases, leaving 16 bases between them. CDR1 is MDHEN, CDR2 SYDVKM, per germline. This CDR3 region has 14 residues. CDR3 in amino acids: CASSLGGREEKLFF. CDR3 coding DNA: TGTGCCAGCAGCCTAGGAGGCAGGGAAGAAAAACTGTTTTTT.

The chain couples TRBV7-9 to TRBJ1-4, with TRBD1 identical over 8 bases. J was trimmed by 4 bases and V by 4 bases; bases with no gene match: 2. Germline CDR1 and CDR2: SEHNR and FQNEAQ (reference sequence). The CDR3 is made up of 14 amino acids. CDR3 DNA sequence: TGTGCCAGCAGCTCGACAGGGGTTAATGAAAAACTGTTTTTT. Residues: CASSSTGVNEKLFF.

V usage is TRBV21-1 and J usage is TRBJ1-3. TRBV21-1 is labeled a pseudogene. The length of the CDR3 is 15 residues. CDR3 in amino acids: CASSKGIQMGNTIYF. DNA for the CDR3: TGTGCCAGCAGCAAAGGGATTCAGATGGGAAACACCATATATTTT.

Here the CDR3 reads CASKPRDDSNQPQHF. CDR3 nucleotide sequence: TGTGCCAGCAAACCCCGGGACGACAGCAATCAGCCCCAGCATTTT. The rearrangement joins TRBV6-1 to TRBJ1-5, with D tentatively TRBD1 (5 bases). Between the trimmed V and J ends, which lost 7 bases and 1 base, there was a span of 14 bases. The CDR3 length is 15 residues. Germline CDR1 reads MNHNS; CDR2 reads SASEGT.

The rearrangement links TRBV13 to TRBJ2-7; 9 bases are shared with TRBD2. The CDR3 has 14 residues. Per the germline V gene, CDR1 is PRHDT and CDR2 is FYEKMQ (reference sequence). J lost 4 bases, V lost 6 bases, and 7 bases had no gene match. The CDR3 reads CASSAAGGWYEQYF. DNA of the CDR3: TGTGCCAGCAGTGCCGCGGGAGGGTGGTACGAGCAGTACTTC.